Listed here are 25 T cell receptor beta chains from one sample, sequenced in a study of blood T cell repertoires in COVID-19. Produced via immunoSEQ multiplex PCR; TCRdb's table is partial and in-frame only. Among roughly 240,000 clones listed, roughly 85% were seen once. Source material: peripheral blood. Receptors originate from a man aged 50-59 years with COVID-19, enrolled during active disease.

V gene TRBV9 combines with J gene TRBJ1-6, with D unclear. V was cut by 2 bases and J by 5 bases, with 8 bases left in between. CDR1 is SGDLS, CDR2 YYNGEE, per germline. The CDR3 totals 14 residues. The CDR3 loop is CASSVSRNNSPLHF. Here the CDR3 DNA reads TGTGCCAGCAGCGTTTCCAGGAATAATTCACCCCTCCACTTT.

This chain joins TRBV7-9 and TRBJ1-3, with D tentatively TRBD1 (5 bases). CDR1 is SEHNR, CDR2 FQNEAQ, per germline (reference sequence). V was trimmed by 5 bases and J by 4 bases, leaving 9 bases between them. There are 13 residues in the CDR3. CDR3 in DNA: TGTGCCAGCAGCGTCTACAGGGGAAACACCATATATTTT. Translation gives CASSVYRGNTIYF.

The chain is built from TRBV11-2 and TRBJ1-2, with a possible D match to TRBD1 (5 bases). In germline, CDR1 is SGHAT, CDR2 FQNNGV. Trimming left V 0 bases short and J 4 bases short, with 9 bases between. This CDR3 is built from 14 residues. CDR3 residues: CASSLDLGGYGYTF. The CDR3 bases are TGTGCCAGCAGCTTAGATTTGGGGGGCTATGGCTACACCTTC.

The CDR3 sequence: CASSLWTGEAAFF. The CDR3 nucleotides are TGTGCCAGCAGTCTCTGGACAGGGGAGGCCGCTTTCTTT. The chain employs TRBV27 and TRBJ1-1, with 9 bases aligning to TRBD1. V shed 5 bases and J 11 bases; nucleotides not matched to a gene: 9. This CDR3 region has 13 residues. Germline CDR1 reads MNHEY; CDR2 reads SMNVEV (reference sequence).

V and J are TRBV29-1 and TRBJ2-2, with a tentative D call TRBD2 (7 bases). This CDR3 has 13 residues. V was pared by 6 bases and J by 4 bases, with 12 bases between. The germline CDR1 and CDR2 sequences are SQVTM and ANQGSEA. The CDR3 DNA sequence: TGCAGCGTCGGGGGGCGGGTCACCGGGGAGCTGTTTTTT. Encoded protein: CSVGGRVTGELFF.

This chain links TRBV2 with TRBJ2-7; D remains ambiguous. CDR1 SNHLY and CDR2 FYNNEI come from the germline V gene. Trimming took 1 base from V and 4 from J, leaving 8 bases between them. This CDR3 region has 13 residues. The CDR3 reads CASSEDGPYEQYF. The CDR3 coding sequence is TGTGCCAGCAGTGAAGACGGTCCGTACGAGCAGTACTTC.

The chain has TRBV27 and TRBJ1-1; 7 nucleotides align to TRBD1. The CDR3 runs 14 residues. Germline CDR1 is MNHEY and CDR2 is SMNVEV (reference sequence). The J segment lost 3 bases and the V segment lost 2 bases, leaving 3 bases of the junction unmatched. CDR3 sequence reads: CASSLGTAYTEAFF. The CDR3 bases are TGTGCCAGCAGTTTAGGGACAGCGTACACTGAAGCTTTCTTT.

The CDR3 coding sequence is TGTGCCAGCTCACCACAGGGGGCCACCTATAATTCACCCCTCCACTTT. Its translation is CASSPQGATYNSPLHF. The rearrangement uses TRBV18 and TRBJ1-6; the match to TRBD1 covers 7 bases. This CDR3 has 16 amino acids. Looked up from germline, CDR1 is KGHSH and CDR2 is LQKENI. The trim removed 1 base at V and 2 bases at J, leaving 2 bases unmatched.

The chain is built from TRBV6-5 and TRBJ1-2; 7 positions agree with TRBD1. With 5 bases clipped from V and 5 bases from J, the junction kept 5 bases outside the gene matches. Germline loops: CDR1 MNHEY, CDR2 SVGAGI. The CDR3 covers 13 residues. CDR3 loop: CASSRGTEYGYTF. The CDR3 nucleotides read TGTGCCAGCAGTAGAGGGACAGAATATGGCTACACCTTC.

This chain uses TRBV9 with TRBJ1-3, with D perhaps TRBD1 (5 bases). This CDR3 has 14 residues. Germline CDR1 SGDLS, CDR2 YYNGEE. V gave up 4 bases and J gave up 3 bases, with 11 bases separating them. The CDR3, as DNA: TGTGCCAGCAGCTCTCTGGGGCTTGGAAACACCATATATTTT. Translating gives CASSSLGLGNTIYF.

The rearrangement links TRBV5-1 to TRBJ2-1; 8 nucleotides agree with TRBD2. CDR3 length: 15 residues. Germline-derived CDR1 and CDR2 are SGHRS and YFSETQ. The ends lost 4 bases at V and 3 bases at J; junction bases unmatched: 6. The CDR3 DNA reads TGCGCCAGCAGCCCTCGGGGGGGCGACTACAATGAGCAGTTCTTC. Translation: CASSPRGGDYNEQFF.

The chain recombines TRBV25-1 with TRBJ1-2; D is ambiguous. V shed 7 bases and J shed 6 bases, with 12 bases lying between them. This CDR3 comprises 12 residues. CDR1 MGHDK and CDR2 SYGVNS come from the germline V gene. The CDR3 here is CASKSGADGYTF. CDR3 coding DNA: TGTGCCAGCAAATCCGGAGCCGATGGCTACACCTTC.

The rearrangement uses TRBV9 and TRBJ2-7, with 11 positions matching TRBD2. This CDR3 comprises 17 residues. From germline, CDR1 is SGDLS and CDR2 YYNGEE. V was clipped by 3 bases and J by 7 bases; unmatched bases: 15. This chain's CDR3 is CASSAAPLSGGAEEQYF. The CDR3, as DNA: TGTGCCAGCAGCGCCGCCCCCCTTAGCGGGGGGGCCGAAGAGCAGTACTTC.

The count of this clone is one. The chain links TRBV29-1 to TRBJ1-2; the D gene is possibly TRBD1 (6 bases). Germline V lookup: CDR1 SQVTM, CDR2 ANQGSEA. The CDR3 contains 13 residues. V was cut by 6 bases and J by 2 bases, with 13 bases left in between. The CDR3: CSVMTGVNYGYTF. Written as DNA, the CDR3 is TGCAGCGTGATGACAGGCGTAAACTATGGCTACACCTTC.

By share, this clone ranks as medium-sized (0.01 to 0.1%). The gene calls are TRBV14 and TRBJ1-1; D is ambiguous. The CDR3 is made up of 13 amino acids. CDR1 is SGHDN, CDR2 FVKESK, per germline. The V gene lost 4 bases and the J gene lost 0 bases, with 6 bases spanning the gap. The CDR3 coding sequence is TGTGCCAGCAGCCCGGACTTGAACACTGAAGCTTTCTTT. This codes for CASSPDLNTEAFF. The full variable domain, its missing parts supplied by reference TRBV14 and TRBJ1-1, is EAGVTQFPSHSVIEKGQTVTLRCDPISGHDNLYWYRRVMGKEIKFLLHFVKESKQDESGMPNNRFLAERTGGTYSTLKVQPAELEDSGVYFCASSPDLNTEAFFGQGTRLTVV.

The chain is built from TRBV7-9 and TRBJ1-5; D not certain. V was shortened by 4 bases and J by 12 bases, with 19 bases between the two germline ends. From germline, CDR1 is SEHNR and CDR2 FQNEAQ (reference sequence). The CDR3 runs 14 residues. The CDR3 protein is CASSSRLAESRQHF. CDR3 nucleotides: TGTGCCAGCAGCTCCCGACTAGCCGAATCGCGCCAGCATTTT.

This clone was seen once. The chain uses TRBV2 and TRBJ2-7; the D gene is possibly TRBD1 (7 bases). Germline CDR1 is SNHLY and CDR2 is FYNNEI. The CDR3 runs to 12 residues. Trimming pared 11 bases from V and 5 bases from J, leaving 16 bases between. CDR3 in DNA: TGTGCCGGAGGGACAGATTTCGACGAGCAGTACTTC. Its translation is CAGGTDFDEQYF.

The V gene is TRBV5-1, the J gene TRBJ1-2; D remains unclear. The CDR3 is 13 residues long. Trimming took 3 bases from V and 6 from J, leaving 12 bases between them. Germline values: CDR1 SGHRS, CDR2 YFSETQ. CDR3 sequence (DNA): TGCGCCAGCAGCTACTTGCAGGCAGATGGCTACACCTTC. Its protein is CASSYLQADGYTF.

This chain links TRBV4-3 with TRBJ1-4, with 7 bases fitting TRBD1. This CDR3 region has 17 residues. Trimming took 0 bases from V and 5 from J; bases not matched to a gene: 9. Germline assignment: CDR1 LGHNA and CDR2 YSLEER. CDR3 protein: CASSQEGGRGMNEKLFF. The CDR3, as DNA: TGCGCCAGCAGCCAAGAAGGGGGCAGGGGGATGAATGAAAAACTGTTTTTT.

The chain links TRBV6-2 or TRBV6-3 to TRBJ2-3, with a tentative D call TRBD1 (5 bases). In germline, CDR1 is MNHEY, CDR2 SVGEGT. The CDR3 has 11 amino acids. The V end lost 6 bases, the J end lost 5 bases, and 6 bases lay between the germline ends. CDR3 nucleotide sequence: TGTGCCAGCAGCGACAGAGATACGCAGTATTTT. Encoded protein: CASSDRDTQYF.

The gene calls are TRBV5-5 and TRBJ2-1; possibly TRBD1 for D (5 bases). V was trimmed by 2 bases and J by 3 bases, leaving 15 bases between them. The CDR3 sequence is 16 residues long. The germline CDR1 and CDR2 sequences are SGHKS and YYEKEE (reference sequence). The CDR3 DNA reads TGTGCCAGCAGCTTTTCCCCGACAGAAAACTACAATGAGCAGTTCTTC. Residues: CASSFSPTENYNEQFF.

V usage is TRBV7-6 and J usage is TRBJ2-7; possibly TRBD2 for D (7 bases). This CDR3 spans 14 amino acids. The ends were cut back, 5 bases at V and 3 bases at J, with 14 bases in the middle. Germline V gene data show CDR1 as SGHVS and CDR2 as FNYEAQ. CDR3 in amino acids: CASSPKGGVYEQYF. DNA for the CDR3: TGTGCCAGCAGCCCCAAGGGGGGGGTCTACGAGCAGTACTTC.

The chain combines TRBV3-1 (or the pseudogene TRBV3-2) with TRBJ1-1; D perhaps matches TRBD1 (5 bases). V lost 1 base to trimming and J lost 10 bases, with 16 bases between them. The V gene's germline CDR1 is LGHDT and CDR2 YNNKEL (reference sequence). The CDR3 has 14 amino acids. The CDR3 loop reads CASSQAGSPGRAFF. Written as DNA, the CDR3 is TGTGCCAGCAGCCAAGCAGGGAGCCCCGGGAGAGCTTTCTTT.

This rearrangement joins TRBV5-1 to TRBJ1-6, with D possibly TRBD1 on 6 matching bases. This CDR3 region has 15 residues. Trimming removed 4 bases from V and 5 bases from J, with 13 bases in between. Looked up from germline, CDR1 is SGHRS and CDR2 is YFSETQ. CDR3 coding DNA: TGCGCCAGCAGCGCCGACAGGTTGGATAATTCACCCCTCCACTTT. This encodes CASSADRLDNSPLHF.

The V gene is TRBV19, the J gene TRBJ1-4; D not certain. CDR1 is LNHDA and CDR2 is SQIVND in the germline V gene (reference sequence). This CDR3 spans 13 amino acids. Trimming removed 4 bases at V and 8 bases at J, with 11 bases between. CDR3 sequence reads: CASSNGLTEKLFF. The CDR3, as DNA: TGTGCCAGTAGTAACGGTCTTACCGAAAAACTGTTTTTT. Supplemented by reference TRBV19 and TRBJ1-4, the full variable domain reads DGGITQSPKYLFRKEGQNVTLSCEQNLNHDAMYWYRQDPGQGLRLIYYSQIVNDFQKGDIAEGYSVSREKKESFPLTVTSAQKNPTAFYLCASSNGLTEKLFFGSGTQLSVL.